Included here is one T cell receptor beta chain sequence, with context. The specificity of this receptor is unknown. Per-nucleotide qualities are absent, and no much larger clonotype sits a single base away. The data stem from a study of CD8 T cells in ankylosing spondylitis (dated 2017 in TCRdb). The study in broad terms: T cell receptor beta repertoires were profiled in healthy donors and ankylosing spondylitis patients so that disease-linked TCR variants could be found. The whole study cohort included about a hundred healthy donors and roughly 24 ankylosing spondylitis patients. Samples of peripheral blood were taken, and for ankylosing spondylitis patients, synovial fluid was collected as well.

Reading the germline V gene (reference sequence) gives CDR1 LNHDA and CDR2 SQIVND. Trimming takes 5 bases off V and 3 bases off J; junction bases not matched to a gene: 5. The cysteine opens and the phenylalanine closes a CDR3 of 14 amino acids. Only the CDR3 portion is preserved as DNA: 42 bases, with reading frame beginning at the first base. The sequencer listed for this sample is Illumina HiSeq 2500. Quantitative 5'-RACE with molecular barcodes was the method used to prepare the TCR beta libraries. On the study's bioinformatics: Disease-linked TCR variants were identified with a new computational method built on a probabilistic model of VDJ rearrangement. TCRdb trimmed the raw reads at Q25, called clones with MiXCR and kept productive beta chains. Identical CDR3 protein sequences are pooled into one entry, listed with their most common genes and DNA. TCRdb, not the original authors, processed these V and J calls. This sample holds approximately 100,000 distinct CDR3 sequences; roughly 8.3% were observed only once. The top ten clones comprise nearly 10% of the sample.

Paper-wide results and their limitations: Some TCR beta motif variants had previously been reported in synovial fluid and blood of reactive arthritis patients, which suggested common disease-initiation mechanisms. A TCR beta motif of seven or eight highly homologous amino acid variants appeared characteristic of blood from ankylosing spondylitis patients. The disease-linked clones had a CD8+ phenotype and were found at relatively low frequencies in peripheral blood. Significant enrichment of the disease-linked clones was reported in matched synovial fluid samples from ankylosing spondylitis patients.

The sequenced sample consisted of blood, either unsorted or a sorted T cell fraction (not recorded which). This receptor was taken from a male donor with ankylosing spondylitis or in good health (not recorded which). The receptor chain draws on TRBV19 and TRBJ2-5; a stretch of 8 junction bases matches TRBD2. This receptor carries the CDR3 CASSVLLAEETQYF. The DNA sequence follows: TGTGCCAGTAGTGTATTACTAGCGGAAGAGACCCAGTACTTC.